This entry is about one T cell receptor (beta chain). Its antigen is as yet unknown. The record originates from a study of T cells expressing NK-cell markers. Whole-study results and caveats: Topping the CD3+CD56-NKG2C+ fraction as well were these clonotypes, in several donors.

It was by 5'RACE template switching with UMIs that TCR beta cDNA was made. TCRdb derives one entry per CDR3 protein from the 5' RACE reads, leaving out DNA. This table holds some 450,000 distinct CDR3 sequences. The CDR3 has 17 residues. Germline loops: CDR1 DFQATT, CDR2 SNEGSKA (reference sequence). The TCR was taken from a woman between 18 and 75 years old in good health. V is TRBV20-1 and J is TRBJ1-2; absent DNA, TCRdb's TRBD1 call cannot be checked. Input material: blood T cells: a sorted CD56 or NKG2C T cell subset, CD4+ or CD8+ T cells, or bulk PBMC T cells (not recorded which). CDR3 region: CSARLTDRGLSNYGYTF.